Listed here are 10 T cell receptor beta chains from one sample, sequenced in a study of cytomegalovirus exposure and HLA in healthy donors. Using immunoSEQ multiplex PCR, the repertoire was profiled, and TCRdb retains in-frame clones only, with some absent. Counted here are about 140,000 clones, approximately 85% occurring once; the ten biggest clones make up approximately 1.4%. Sequenced input: PBMCs. The receptors derive from a woman aged 30 to 39 in good health and CMV-seronegative.

The V and J genes are TRBV27 and TRBJ2-3; 12 bases fit TRBD1. CDR3 size: 15 residues. Germline-derived CDR1 and CDR2 are MNHEY and SMNVEV (reference sequence). J gave up 4 bases and V 5 bases, and 4 bases lay outside the gene matches. Written as DNA, the CDR3 is TGTGCCAGCAGTGCTGGGACAGGGGGCCCAGATACGCAGTATTTT. Encoded protein: CASSAGTGGPDTQYF.

The chain carries TRBV5-6 and TRBJ1-4; D perhaps matches TRBD1 (6 bases). V was cut by 3 bases and J by 8 bases, with 8 bases left in between. Per the germline V gene, CDR1 is SGHDT and CDR2 is YYEEEE. The CDR3 has 12 residues. CDR3 in amino acids: CASSSQGEKLFF. The CDR3 DNA sequence: TGTGCCAGCAGCTCTCAGGGGGAAAAACTGTTTTTT.

The genes are TRBV9 and TRBJ2-7; 9 bases map to TRBD2. This CDR3 has 14 residues. Looked up from germline, CDR1 is SGDLS and CDR2 is YYNGEE. J lost 5 bases, V lost 4 bases, and 7 bases had no gene match. DNA of the CDR3: TGTGCCAGCAGCCGGTCTAGCGGGGCCAACGAGCAGTACTTC. Translation gives CASSRSSGANEQYF.

The table lists this clone with a count of one. The chain employs TRBV5-1 and TRBJ1-3; D unresolved. The CDR3 extends over 14 amino acids. The germline CDR1 and CDR2 sequences are SGHRS and YFSETQ. V gave up 4 bases and J gave up 2 bases, with 10 bases separating them. CDR3 nucleotides: TGCGCCAGCAGCGGAGAACAACCTGGAAACACCATATATTTT. Protein: CASSGEQPGNTIYF.

This clone has only one observation. The chain has TRBV5-6 and TRBJ2-4; 11 bases map to TRBD2. This CDR3 contains 15 residues. From germline, CDR1 is SGHDT and CDR2 YYEEEE. The V gene end was trimmed by 1 base and the J gene end by 8 bases; junction bases not matched to a gene: 5. The CDR3: CASSLTHSGGDIQYF. CDR3 DNA sequence: TGTGCCAGCAGCTTGACGCATAGCGGGGGGGACATTCAGTACTTC.

This clone showed up just once. The chain combines TRBV15 with TRBJ2-7, with a tentative D call TRBD2 (8 bases). The CDR3 has 16 residues. V gave up 0 bases and J gave up 3 bases, with 15 bases separating them. The germline gives CDR1 LNHNV, CDR2 YYDKDF (reference sequence). CDR3 DNA sequence: TGTGCCACCAGCAGAGATCGGGAGGGGGCTGACTACGAGCAGTACTTC. This translates into CATSRDREGADYEQYF.

The chain has TRBV7-6 and TRBJ2-3; D not certain. The V end lost 1 base, the J end lost 0 bases, and 11 bases lay between the germline ends. The CDR3 is made up of 16 amino acids. CDR1 SGHVS and CDR2 FNYEAQ come from the germline V gene. The CDR3 sequence is CASSLVSAASTDTQYF. The CDR3 DNA sequence: TGTGCCAGCAGCTTAGTATCTGCGGCTAGCACAGATACGCAGTATTTT.

This sequence joins TRBV9 and TRBJ2-2, with 11 bases fitting TRBD2. With 5 bases clipped from V and 9 bases from J, the junction kept 12 bases outside the gene matches. CDR1 is SGDLS and CDR2 is YYNGEE in the germline V gene. The CDR3 totals 16 residues. CDR3 amino acids: CASSVGASGGTRELFF. The DNA of the CDR3 is TGTGCCAGCAGTGTCGGGGCTAGCGGGGGGACCCGGGAGCTGTTTTTT. Full variable domain (remainder filled in from reference TRBV9 and TRBJ2-2): DSGVTQTPKHLITATGQRVTLRCSPRSGDLSVYWYQQSLDQGLQFLIQYYNGEERAKGNILERFSAQQFPDLHSELNLSSLELGDSALYFCASSVGASGGTRELFFGEGSRLTVL.

The chain couples TRBV7-8 to TRBJ2-5; 7 bases are shared with TRBD1. CDR3 length: 14 amino acids. From germline, CDR1 is SGHVS and CDR2 FQNEAQ. Trimming at V came to 5 bases and at J to 4 bases, leaving 7 bases not matched to a gene. The CDR3 sequence: CASSPPDRRETQYF. CDR3 sequence (DNA): TGTGCCAGCAGCCCCCCGGACAGGCGAGAGACCCAGTACTTC.

The genes are TRBV19 and TRBJ1-1, with a tentative D call TRBD1 (6 bases). The CDR3 has 17 amino acids. V lost 4 bases and J lost 1, with 19 bases in between. CDR1 and CDR2 (germline): LNHDA, SQIVND (reference sequence). The CDR3 DNA reads TGTGCCAGTAGTACGATTAAACAGGGCTTGGGGAACACTGAAGCTTTCTTT. Protein product: CASSTIKQGLGNTEAFF.